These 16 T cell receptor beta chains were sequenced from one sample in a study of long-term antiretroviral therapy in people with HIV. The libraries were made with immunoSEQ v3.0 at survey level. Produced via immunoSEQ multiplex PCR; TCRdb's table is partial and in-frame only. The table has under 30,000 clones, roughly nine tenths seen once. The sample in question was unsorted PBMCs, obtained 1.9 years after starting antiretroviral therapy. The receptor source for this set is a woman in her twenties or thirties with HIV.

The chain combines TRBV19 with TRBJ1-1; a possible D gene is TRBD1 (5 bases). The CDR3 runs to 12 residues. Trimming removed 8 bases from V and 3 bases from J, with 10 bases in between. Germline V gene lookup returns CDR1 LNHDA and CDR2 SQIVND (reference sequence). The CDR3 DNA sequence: TGTGCCAGTCGATCAGGGTACACTGAAGCTTTCTTT. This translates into CASRSGYTEAFF.

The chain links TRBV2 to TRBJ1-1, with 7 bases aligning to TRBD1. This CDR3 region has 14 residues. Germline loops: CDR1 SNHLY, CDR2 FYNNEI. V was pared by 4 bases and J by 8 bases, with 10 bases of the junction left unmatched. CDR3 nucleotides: TGTGCCAGCAGTGCTGACTCTTCGACAGGGGAAGCTTTCTTT. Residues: CASSADSSTGEAFF.

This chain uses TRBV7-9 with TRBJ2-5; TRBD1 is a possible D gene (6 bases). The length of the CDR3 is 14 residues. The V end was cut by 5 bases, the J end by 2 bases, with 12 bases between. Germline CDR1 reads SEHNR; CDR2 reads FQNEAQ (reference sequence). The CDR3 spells CASSPGVGQETQYF. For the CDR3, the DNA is TGTGCCAGCAGCCCAGGGGTGGGTCAAGAGACCCAGTACTTC.

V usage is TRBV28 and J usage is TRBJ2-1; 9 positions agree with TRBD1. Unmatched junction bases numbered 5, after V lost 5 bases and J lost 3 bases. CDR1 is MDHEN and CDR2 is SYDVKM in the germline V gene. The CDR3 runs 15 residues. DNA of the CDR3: TGTGCCAGCAGTCAAGGACAGGGGAACTACAATGAGCAGTTCTTC. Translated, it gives CASSQGQGNYNEQFF.

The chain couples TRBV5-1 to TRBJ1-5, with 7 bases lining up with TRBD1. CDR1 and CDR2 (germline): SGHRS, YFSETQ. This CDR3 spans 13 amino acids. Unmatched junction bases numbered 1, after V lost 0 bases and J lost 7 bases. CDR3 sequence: CASSLAGGQPQHF. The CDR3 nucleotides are TGCGCCAGCAGCTTGGCAGGGGGACAGCCCCAGCATTTT.

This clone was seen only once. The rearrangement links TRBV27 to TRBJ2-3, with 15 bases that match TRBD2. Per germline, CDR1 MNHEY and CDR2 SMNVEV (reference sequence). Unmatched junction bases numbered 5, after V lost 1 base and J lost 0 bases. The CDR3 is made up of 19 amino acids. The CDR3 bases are TGTGCCAGCAGTTTATGGGGACTAGCGGGGGGCAAAAGCACAGATACGCAGTATTTT. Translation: CASSLWGLAGGKSTDTQYF.

The CDR3 protein is CAIAGLAPGELFF. For the CDR3, the DNA is TGTGCCATCGCAGGACTAGCTCCCGGGGAGCTGTTTTTT. The V and J genes are TRBV10-3 and TRBJ2-2, with 8 bases fitting TRBD2. This CDR3 is built from 13 residues. Looked up from germline, CDR1 is ENHRY and CDR2 is SYGVKD. V was pared by 8 bases and J by 6 bases, with 5 bases of the junction left unmatched.

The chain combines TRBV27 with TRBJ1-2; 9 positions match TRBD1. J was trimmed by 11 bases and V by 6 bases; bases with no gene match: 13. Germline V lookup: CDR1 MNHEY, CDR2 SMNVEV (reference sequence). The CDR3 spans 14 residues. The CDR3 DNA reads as TGTGCCAGCAGCCTTACCGGGACAGGGAGAAGATACACCTTC. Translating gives CASSLTGTGRRYTF.

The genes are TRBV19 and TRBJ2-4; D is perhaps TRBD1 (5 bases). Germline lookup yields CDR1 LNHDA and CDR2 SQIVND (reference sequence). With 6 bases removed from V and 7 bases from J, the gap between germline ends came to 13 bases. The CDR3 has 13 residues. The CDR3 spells CASSLIGVNIQYF. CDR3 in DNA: TGTGCCAGTAGCCTCATAGGGGTGAACATTCAGTACTTC.

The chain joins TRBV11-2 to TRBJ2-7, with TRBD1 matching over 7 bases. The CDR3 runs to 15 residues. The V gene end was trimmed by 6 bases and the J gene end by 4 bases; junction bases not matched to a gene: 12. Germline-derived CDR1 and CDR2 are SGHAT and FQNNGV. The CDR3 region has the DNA TGTGCCAGCAGTCGGGACAGATACAACTTTTACGAGCAGTACGTC. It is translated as CASSRDRYNFYEQYV.

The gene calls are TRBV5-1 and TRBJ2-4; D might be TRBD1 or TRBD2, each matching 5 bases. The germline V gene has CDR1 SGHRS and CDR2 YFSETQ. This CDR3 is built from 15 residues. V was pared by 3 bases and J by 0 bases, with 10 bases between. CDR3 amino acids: CASSSGDEAKNIQYF. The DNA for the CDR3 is TGCGCCAGCAGCTCTGGGGACGAAGCCAAAAACATTCAGTACTTC.

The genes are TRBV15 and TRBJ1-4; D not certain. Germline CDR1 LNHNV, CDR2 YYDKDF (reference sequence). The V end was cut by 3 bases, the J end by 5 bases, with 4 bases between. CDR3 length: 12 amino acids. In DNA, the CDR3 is TGTGCCACCAGCAGGCCCAATGAAAAACTGTTTTTT. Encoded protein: CATSRPNEKLFF.

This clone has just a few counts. The CDR3 DNA is TGTGCCAGCAGCTTGGGGACAGAAATGGAGACCCAGTACTTC. Translating it yields CASSLGTEMETQYF. The chain uses TRBV5-6 and TRBJ2-5, with a weak D call TRBD1 (6 bases). The germline V and J ends were trimmed by 0 bases and 5 bases, with 11 bases remaining between them. This CDR3 is 14 amino acids long. Germline assignment: CDR1 SGHDT and CDR2 YYEEEE.

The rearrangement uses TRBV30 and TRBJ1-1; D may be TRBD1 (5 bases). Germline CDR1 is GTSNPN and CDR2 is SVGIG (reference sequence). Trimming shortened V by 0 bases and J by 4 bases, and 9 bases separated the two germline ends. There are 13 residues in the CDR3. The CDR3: CAWSVGRGTEAFF. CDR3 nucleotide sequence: TGTGCCTGGAGTGTAGGGAGGGGCACTGAAGCTTTCTTT.

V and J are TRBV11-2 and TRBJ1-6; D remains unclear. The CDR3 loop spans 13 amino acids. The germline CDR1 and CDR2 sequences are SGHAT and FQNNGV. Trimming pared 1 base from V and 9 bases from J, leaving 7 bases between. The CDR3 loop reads CASSLGRVSPLHF. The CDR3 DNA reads TGTGCCAGCAGCTTAGGAAGGGTTTCACCCCTCCACTTT. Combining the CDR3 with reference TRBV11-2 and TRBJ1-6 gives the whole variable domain EAGVAQSPRYKIIEKRQSVAFWCNPISGHATLYWYQQILGQGPKLLIQFQNNGVVDDSQLPKDRFSAERLKGVDSTLKIQPAKLEDSAVYLCASSLGRVSPLHFGNGTRLTVT.

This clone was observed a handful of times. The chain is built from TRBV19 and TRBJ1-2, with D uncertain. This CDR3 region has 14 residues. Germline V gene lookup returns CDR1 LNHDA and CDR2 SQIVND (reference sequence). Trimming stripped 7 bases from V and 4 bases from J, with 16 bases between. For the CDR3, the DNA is TGTGCCAGTAATTATGGTCGGCGGGGCTATGGCTACACCTTC. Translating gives CASNYGRRGYGYTF.